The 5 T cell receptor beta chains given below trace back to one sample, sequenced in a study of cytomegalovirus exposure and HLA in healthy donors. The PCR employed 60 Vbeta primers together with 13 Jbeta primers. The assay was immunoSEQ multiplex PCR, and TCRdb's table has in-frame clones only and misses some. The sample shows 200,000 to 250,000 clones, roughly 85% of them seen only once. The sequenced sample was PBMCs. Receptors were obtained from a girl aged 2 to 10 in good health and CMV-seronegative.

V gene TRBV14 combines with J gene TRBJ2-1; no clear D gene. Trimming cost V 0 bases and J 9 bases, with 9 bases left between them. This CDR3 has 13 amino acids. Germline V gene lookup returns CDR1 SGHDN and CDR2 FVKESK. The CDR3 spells CASSQDLTVEQFF. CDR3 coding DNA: TGTGCCAGCAGCCAAGATCTAACGGTTGAGCAGTTCTTC. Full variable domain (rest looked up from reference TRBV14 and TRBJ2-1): EAGVTQFPSHSVIEKGQTVTLRCDPISGHDNLYWYRRVMGKEIKFLLHFVKESKQDESGMPNNRFLAERTGGTYSTLKVQPAELEDSGVYFCASSQDLTVEQFFGPGTRLTVL.

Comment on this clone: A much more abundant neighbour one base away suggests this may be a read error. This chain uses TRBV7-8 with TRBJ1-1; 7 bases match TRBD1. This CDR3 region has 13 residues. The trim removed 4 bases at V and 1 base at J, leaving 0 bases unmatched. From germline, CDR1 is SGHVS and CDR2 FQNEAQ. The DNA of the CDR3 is TGTGCCAGCAGCTGGGACAGGAACACTGAAGCTTTCTTT. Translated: CASSWDRNTEAFF.

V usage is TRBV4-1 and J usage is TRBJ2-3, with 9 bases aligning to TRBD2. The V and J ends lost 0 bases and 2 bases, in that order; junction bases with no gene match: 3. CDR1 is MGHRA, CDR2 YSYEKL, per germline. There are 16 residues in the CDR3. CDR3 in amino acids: CASSQDAGGITDTQYF. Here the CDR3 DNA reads TGCGCCAGCAGCCAAGATGCGGGGGGGATCACAGATACGCAGTATTTT.

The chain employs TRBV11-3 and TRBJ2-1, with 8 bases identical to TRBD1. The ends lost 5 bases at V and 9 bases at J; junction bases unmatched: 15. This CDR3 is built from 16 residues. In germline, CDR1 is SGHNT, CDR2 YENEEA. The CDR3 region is CASSRTLGQGVSEQFF. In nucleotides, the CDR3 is TGTGCCAGCAGCCGAACCCTCGGACAGGGTGTTTCTGAGCAGTTCTTC.

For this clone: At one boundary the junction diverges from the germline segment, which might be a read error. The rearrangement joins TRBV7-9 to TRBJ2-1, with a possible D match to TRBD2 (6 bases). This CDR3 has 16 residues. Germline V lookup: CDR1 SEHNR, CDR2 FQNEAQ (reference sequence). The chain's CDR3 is CSSSFIAETLYNEQFF. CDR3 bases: TGTTCCAGCAGTTTCATAGCGGAGACCCTCTACAATGAGCAGTTCTTC.